This T cell receptor beta chain was profiled in a study of tumor-infiltrating lymphocytes in oesophageal squamous cell carcinoma. This CDR3 has 15 amino acids. CDR1 SGHTA and CDR2 FQGNSA come from the germline V gene. V lost 2 bases and J lost 5, with 15 bases in between. Using its own MiXCR run on the PCR reads, TCRdb lists one record per CDR3 protein. Here the sample spans some 11,000 distinct CDR3 sequences, less than 55% being singletons. The chain joins TRBV7-2 to TRBJ1-2; D is perhaps TRBD1 (6 bases). This sequence originates from a female donor with esophageal squamous cell carcinoma. The sequenced material came from esophageal tumor tissue. CDR3 residues: CASSLSAHRAYGYTF. The CDR3, as DNA: TGTGCCAGCAGCTTATCGGCCCACAGGGCTTATGGCTACACCTTC.